This T cell receptor (beta chain) is from a study of blood T cell repertoires in COVID-19. Study at large: Sites in the United States, Italy and Spain provided acute and convalescent COVID-19 samples. Sample material is recorded as cDNA or gDNA derived from T cells, B-cell-depleted T cells, or PBMCs.

In its sample, this clone was seen once. Per germline, CDR1 LNHDA and CDR2 SQIVND (reference sequence). The CDR3 is 13 residues long. J was trimmed by 6 bases and V by 7 bases; bases with no gene match: 8. Measured with immunoSEQ multiplex PCR; TCRdb has only the in-frame clones, and not every one. In the table there are around 110,000 clones, approximately 87% of which are singletons. The V and J genes are TRBV19 and TRBJ1-2; 7 bases fit TRBD1. This receptor was identified in a man aged 25-40 years with acute or convalescent COVID-19. The material sequenced was peripheral blood. The CDR3 nucleotides read TGTGCCAGTATGGGGACAGCACCCGATGGCTACACCTTC. Encoded protein: CASMGTAPDGYTF.